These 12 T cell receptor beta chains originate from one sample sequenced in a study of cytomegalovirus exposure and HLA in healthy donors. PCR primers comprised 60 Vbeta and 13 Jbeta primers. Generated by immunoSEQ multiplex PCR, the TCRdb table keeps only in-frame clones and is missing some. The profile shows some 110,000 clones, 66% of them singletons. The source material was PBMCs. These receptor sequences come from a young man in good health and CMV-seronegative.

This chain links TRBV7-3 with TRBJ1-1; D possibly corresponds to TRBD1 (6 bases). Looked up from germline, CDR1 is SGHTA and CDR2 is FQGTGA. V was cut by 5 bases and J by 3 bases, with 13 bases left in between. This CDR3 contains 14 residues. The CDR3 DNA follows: TGTGCCAGCAGCCTAAAGGGGGGGTACACTGAAGCTTTCTTT. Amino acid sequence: CASSLKGGYTEAFF.

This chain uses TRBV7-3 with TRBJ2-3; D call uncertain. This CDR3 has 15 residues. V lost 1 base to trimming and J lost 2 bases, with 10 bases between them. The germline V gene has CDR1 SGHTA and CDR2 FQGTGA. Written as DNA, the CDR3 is TGTGCCAGCAGCTTAAACTCGGTAGCCACAGATACGCAGTATTTT. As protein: CASSLNSVATDTQYF.

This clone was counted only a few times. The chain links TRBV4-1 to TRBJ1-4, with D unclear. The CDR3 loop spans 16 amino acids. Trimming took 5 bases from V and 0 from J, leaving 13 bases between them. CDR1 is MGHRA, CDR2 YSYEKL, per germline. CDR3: CASSSETLATNEKLFF. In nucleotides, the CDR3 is TGCGCCAGCAGCTCCGAAACTCTAGCAACTAATGAAAAACTGTTTTTT.

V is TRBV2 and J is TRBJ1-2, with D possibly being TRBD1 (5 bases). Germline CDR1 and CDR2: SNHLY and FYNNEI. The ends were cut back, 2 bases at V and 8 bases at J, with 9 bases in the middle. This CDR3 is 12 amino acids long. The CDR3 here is CASSESGQGYTF. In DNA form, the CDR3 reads TGTGCCAGCAGTGAATCAGGGCAGGGCTACACCTTC. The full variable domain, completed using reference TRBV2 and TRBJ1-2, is EPEVTQTPSHQVTQMGQEVILRCVPISNHLYFYWYRQILGQKVEFLVSFYNNEISEKSEIFDDQFSVERPDGSNFTLKIRSTKLEDSAMYFCASSESGQGYTFGSGTRLTVV.

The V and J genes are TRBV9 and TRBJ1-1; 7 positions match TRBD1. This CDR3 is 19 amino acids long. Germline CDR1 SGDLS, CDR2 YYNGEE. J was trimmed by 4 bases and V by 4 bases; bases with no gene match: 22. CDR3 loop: CASSLPQGLTGLESTEAFF. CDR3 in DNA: TGTGCCAGCAGCCTCCCTCAGGGACTGACAGGGCTTGAGAGCACTGAAGCTTTCTTT.

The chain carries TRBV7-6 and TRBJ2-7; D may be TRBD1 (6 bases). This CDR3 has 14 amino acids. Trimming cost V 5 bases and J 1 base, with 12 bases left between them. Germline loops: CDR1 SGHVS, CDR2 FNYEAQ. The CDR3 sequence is CASSPMDSSYEQYF. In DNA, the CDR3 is TGTGCCAGCAGCCCAATGGACAGTTCCTACGAGCAGTACTTC.

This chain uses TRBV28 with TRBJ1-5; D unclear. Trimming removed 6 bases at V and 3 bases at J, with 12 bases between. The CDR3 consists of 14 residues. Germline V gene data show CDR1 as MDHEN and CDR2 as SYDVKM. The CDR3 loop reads CASRMGGFNQPQHF. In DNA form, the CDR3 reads TGTGCCAGCAGAATGGGAGGGTTCAATCAGCCCCAGCATTTT.

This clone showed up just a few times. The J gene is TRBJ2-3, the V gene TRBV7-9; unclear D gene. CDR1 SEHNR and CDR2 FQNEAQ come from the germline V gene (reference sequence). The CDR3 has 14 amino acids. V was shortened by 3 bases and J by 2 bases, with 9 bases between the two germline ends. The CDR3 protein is CASSLGRSTDTQYF. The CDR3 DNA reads TGTGCCAGCAGCTTGGGCAGGTCCACAGATACGCAGTATTTT.

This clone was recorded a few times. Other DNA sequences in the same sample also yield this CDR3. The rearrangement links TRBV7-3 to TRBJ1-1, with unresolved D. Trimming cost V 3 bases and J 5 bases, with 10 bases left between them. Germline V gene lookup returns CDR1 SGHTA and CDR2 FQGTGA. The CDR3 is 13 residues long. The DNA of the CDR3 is TGTGCCAGCAGCTTGACCGGGGTGACTGAAGCTTTCTTT. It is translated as CASSLTGVTEAFF.

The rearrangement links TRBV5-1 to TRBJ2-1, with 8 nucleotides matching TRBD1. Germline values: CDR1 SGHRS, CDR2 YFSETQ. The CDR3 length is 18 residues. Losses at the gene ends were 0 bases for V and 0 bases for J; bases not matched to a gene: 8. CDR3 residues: CASSLAGFGQGSYNEQFF. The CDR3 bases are TGCGCCAGCAGCTTGGCCGGGTTTGGACAGGGCTCCTACAATGAGCAGTTCTTC.

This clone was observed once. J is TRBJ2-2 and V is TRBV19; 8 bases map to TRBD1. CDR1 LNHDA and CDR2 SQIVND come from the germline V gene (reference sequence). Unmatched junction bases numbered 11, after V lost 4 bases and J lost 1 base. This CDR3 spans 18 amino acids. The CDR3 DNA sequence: TGTGCCAGTAGTAACGTTGGGTTGGGGACAGGGAACACCGGGGAGCTGTTTTTT. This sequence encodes CASSNVGLGTGNTGELFF. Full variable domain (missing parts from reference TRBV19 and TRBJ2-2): DGGITQSPKYLFRKEGQNVTLSCEQNLNHDAMYWYRQDPGQGLRLIYYSQIVNDFQKGDIAEGYSVSREKKESFPLTVTSAQKNPTAFYLCASSNVGLGTGNTGELFFGEGSRLTVL.

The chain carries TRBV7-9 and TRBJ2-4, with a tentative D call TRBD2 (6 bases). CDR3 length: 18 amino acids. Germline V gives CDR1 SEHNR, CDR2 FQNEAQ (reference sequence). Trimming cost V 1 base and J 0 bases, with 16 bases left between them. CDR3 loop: CASSLGIGGNLAKNIQYF. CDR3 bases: TGTGCCAGCAGCTTAGGGATCGGCGGGAACCTAGCCAAAAACATTCAGTACTTC. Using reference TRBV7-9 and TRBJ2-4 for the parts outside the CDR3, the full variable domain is DTGVSQNPRHKITKRGQNVTFRCDPISEHNRLYWYRQTLGQGPEFLTYFQNEAQLEKSRLLSDRFSAERPKGSFSTLEIQRTEQGDSAMYLCASSLGIGGNLAKNIQYFGAGTRLSVL.